A selection of T cell receptor beta chains follows, all from one sample in a study of T cell repertoires in cytomegalovirus infection. These TCRs are of unknown antigen specificity. Using its own MiXCR run on the reads, TCRdb lists one record per CDR3 protein. The repertoire includes fewer than 950,000 distinct CDR3 sequences, approximately 30% of them detected once, and under 15% sits in the top ten. The starting material was cultured CD8+ T cells from PBMCs, obtained from culture after CMV antigen stimulation. These receptors all come from a human donor in good health (CMV status not recorded). Some clones in this sample may be carry-over from other donors' samples. CDR3s include the opening cysteine and the closing phenylalanine or tryptophan. A D gene is named only where the DNA matches it firmly. For some rows the clone size is stated as once, few or many, or as a class when expanded; others skip it.

NA	TRBV18	TRBD1	TRBJ1-2	CASSPRPYLGTGEDYGYTF	TGTGCCAGCTCACCCCGCCCTTATCTTGGGACAGGGGAAGACTATGGCTACACCTTC
once	TRBV6-4	TRBD2	TRBJ2-1	CASSWGLANEQFF	TGTGCCAGCAGTTGGGGACTAGCCAATGAGCAGTTCTTC
NA	TRBV6-2/TRBV6-3	NA	TRBJ2-2	CASSKGELFF	TGTGCCAGCTCGAAGGGGGAGCTGTTTTTT
NA	TRBV27	NA	TRBJ2-3	CASSSPGRGRTDTQYF	TGTGCCAGTAGTTCCCCCGGAAGGGGCCGCACAGATACGCAGTATTTT
once	TRBV6-6	NA	TRBJ1-1	CASSYSTIERDGGVPEAFF	TGTGCCAGCAGTTACTCGACAATCGAGAGGGACGGGGGAGTCCCTGAAGCTTTCTTT
NA	TRBV7-2	TRBD1	TRBJ1-5	CASSLVRTGDQPQHF	TGTGCCAGCAGCTTAGTCCGCACAGGGGATCAGCCCCAGCATTTT
few	TRBV20-1	TRBD1	TRBJ1-2	CSARDYVRTGGLPAGYTF	TGCAGTGCTAGAGATTACGTCCGGACAGGGGGTCTCCCAGCTGGCTACACCTTC
NA	TRBV2	NA	TRBJ2-7	CASSEEGDPGDEQYF	TGTGCCAGCAGTGAAGAGGGGGATCCGGGGGACGAGCAGTACTTC
NA	TRBV7-7	TRBD2	TRBJ2-1	CASSFASGPYNEQFF	TGTGCTAGCAGCTTCGCTAGCGGGCCCTACAATGAGCAGTTCTTC
NA	TRBV27	NA	TRBJ2-1	CASSLSGYGSNEQFF	TGTGCCAGCAGTTTGTCAGGGTATGGATCCAATGAGCAGTTCTTC
NA	TRBV6-5	NA	TRBJ2-3	CASSYSWDADTQYF	TGTGCCAGCAGTTACTCCTGGGATGCAGATACGCAGTATTTT
NA	TRBV5-6	TRBD2	TRBJ2-3	CASSPRWTSLDTQYF	TGTGCCAGCAGCCCCCGTTGGACTAGCTTAGATACGCAGTATTTT
few	TRBV19	NA	TRBJ1-1	CASTSWGRGTEAFF	TGTGCCAGTACCTCCTGGGGCAGGGGAACTGAAGCTTTCTTT
NA	TRBV2	TRBD1	TRBJ2-1	CACQPHRGRDEQFF	TGTGCGTGCCAACCCCACAGGGGGCGCGATGAGCAGTTCTTC
NA	TRBV7-1	NA	TRBJ1-1	CASSQEGRGVRNTEAFF	TGTGCCAGCAGCCAAGAGGGCAGGGGCGTTAGGAACACTGAAGCTTTCTTT
NA	TRBV19	TRBD1	TRBJ1-2	CASTRQGTGYGYTF	TGTGCCAGTACCCGACAGGGGACGGGGTATGGCTACACCTTC
many	TRBV12-3/TRBV12-4	NA	TRBJ2-1	CASSPSDEQFF	TGTGCCAGCAGCCCTTCGGATGAGCAGTTCTTC
many	TRBV7-9	TRBD2	TRBJ2-1	CASSRTSGVPNEQFF	TGTGCCAGCAGTCGAACTAGCGGGGTACCCAATGAGCAGTTCTTC
few	TRBV6-1	TRBD2	TRBJ2-3	CASSLSGTSPANTDTQYF	TGTGCCAGCAGTTTATCCGGGACTAGCCCCGCGAACACAGATACGCAGTATTTT
NA	TRBV28	TRBD1	TRBJ1-1	CASSLVDRPNTEAFF	TGTGCCAGCAGTTTAGTGGACAGGCCGAACACTGAAGCTTTCTTT
NA	TRBV2	NA	TRBJ1-2	CASSEINRPGDGYTF	TGTGCCAGCAGTGAAATCAACCGTCCGGGGGATGGCTACACCTTC
NA	TRBV5-4	NA	TRBJ2-7	CASSLGGPFYEQYF	TGTGCCAGCAGCTTGGGGGGGCCATTCTACGAGCAGTACTTC
NA	TRBV19	TRBD1	TRBJ2-7	CASGQGNEQYF	TGTGCCAGTGGACAGGGCAACGAGCAGTACTTC
many	TRBV7-2	NA	TRBJ2-3	CASSPKSISDTQYF	TGTGCCAGCAGCCCGAAAAGTATCTCAGATACGCAGTATTTT
many	TRBV7-9	NA	TRBJ1-1	CASSLPVGMNTEAFF	TGTGCCAGCAGCCTCCCGGTGGGAATGAACACTGAAGCTTTCTTT
many	TRBV7-8	NA	TRBJ2-3	CASSPRAGRSTDTQYF	TGTGCCAGCAGCCCAAGGGCGGGAAGAAGCACAGATACGCAGTATTTT
NA	TRBV20-1	TRBD2	TRBJ2-3	CSAGGVDTDTQYF	TGCAGTGCTGGGGGGGTAGACACAGATACGCAGTATTTT
once	TRBV5-1	TRBD1	TRBJ2-1	CASSPEGAGTGRHNEQFF	TGCGCCAGCAGCCCAGAAGGCGCCGGGACAGGGAGACACAATGAGCAGTTCTTC
few	TRBV7-9	TRBD1	TRBJ1-2	CASSLASWDRDNYGYTF	TGTGCCAGCAGCTTAGCTTCGTGGGACAGAGACAACTATGGCTACACCTTC
NA	TRBV9	NA	TRBJ2-3	CASSVEGSVFADTQYF	TGTGCCAGCAGCGTAGAAGGGTCGGTGTTTGCGGATACGCAGTATTTT
NA	TRBV11-3	NA	TRBJ2-3	CVSSLRGPTSLDTQYF	TGTGTCAGCAGCCTCAGGGGACCGACCTCGCTGGATACGCAGTATTTT
NA	TRBV7-9	TRBD1	TRBJ2-7	CASSQQTGQGRYYEQYF	TGTGCCAGCAGCCAACAAACTGGACAGGGGAGATACTACGAGCAGTACTTC
few	TRBV6-1	NA	TRBJ2-1	CASSPLGGRAYNEQFF	TGTGCCAGCAGCCCTCTAGGGGGACGGGCCTACAATGAGCAGTTCTTC
few	TRBV7-8	NA	TRBJ1-5	CASSLRSSTIARNQPQHF	TGTGCCAGCAGCTTACGTTCGAGCACCATAGCACGGAATCAGCCCCAGCATTTT
NA	TRBV4-3	TRBD1	TRBJ1-1	CASSQDQGALTEAFF	TGCGCCAGCAGCCAAGATCAGGGGGCCTTAACTGAAGCTTTCTTT
NA	TRBV3-1	NA	TRBJ1-5	CASSQGPSQGGQPQHF	TGTGCCAGCAGCCAAGGCCCCTCCCAGGGCGGTCAGCCCCAGCATTTT
few	TRBV6-5	NA	TRBJ1-1	CASSYSRQSLNTEAFF	TGTGCCAGCAGTTACTCACGACAGAGTTTGAACACTGAAGCTTTCTTT
many	TRBV4-1	NA	TRBJ1-1	CASSQDLGQNLNTEAFF	TGCGCCAGCAGCCAAGATCTCGGGCAGAACCTGAACACTGAAGCTTTCTTT
few	TRBV12-3/TRBV12-4	NA	TRBJ1-1	CASTIQGNTEAFF	TGTGCCAGCACGATTCAGGGGAACACTGAAGCTTTCTTT
NA	TRBV24-1	NA	TRBJ2-2	CATSDALTGNTGELFF	TGTGCCACCAGTGACGCCCTGACAGGCAACACCGGGGAGCTGTTTTTT
NA	TRBV6-2/TRBV6-3	NA	TRBJ1-1	CASSYGGLGKYFTEAFF	TGTGCCAGCAGTTATGGGGGACTCGGGAAGTACTTCACTGAAGCTTTCTTT
NA	TRBV24-1	NA	TRBJ2-1	CATSDPSRPMEQFF	TGTGCCACCAGTGATCCTTCACGACCGATGGAGCAGTTCTTC
NA	TRBV2	NA	TRBJ2-7	CASSWLLHDLEYF	TGTGCCAGCAGTTGGCTCCTCCACGATTTGGAGTACTTC
NA	TRBV11-2	NA	TRBJ2-3	CASSLEGTATDTQYF	TGTGCCAGCAGCTTGGAGGGGACTGCCACAGATACGCAGTATTTT
NA	TRBV14	NA	TRBJ1-6	CASSRGVRYSPLHF	TGTGCCAGCAGCAGGGGAGTTCGGTATTCACCCCTCCACTTT
NA	TRBV7-9	NA	TRBJ1-1	CASRPQGRWDTEAFF	TGTGCCAGCAGACCCCAGGGACGGTGGGACACTGAAGCTTTCTTT
NA	TRBV5-1	NA	TRBJ2-6	CASSSAYSGANVLTF	TGCGCCAGCAGCTCTGCTTACTCTGGGGCCAACGTCCTGACTTTC
NA	TRBV5-4	NA	TRBJ1-4	CASSFGGNDEKLFF	TGTGCCAGCAGCTTTGGGGGGAACGATGAAAAACTGTTTTTT
many	TRBV19	TRBD1	TRBJ2-1	CASSTGTAYNEQFF	TGTGCCAGTAGTACCGGGACAGCTTACAATGAGCAGTTCTTC